Following are 29 T cell receptor beta chains from one sample sequenced in a study of shared clonotypes between healthy human individuals. The naive CD8 fraction comprised CD45RO-negative cells positively selected for CCR7 and excluded terminally differentiated effector memory CD45RA+ cells. TCRdb's copy holds only in-frame clones and misses some; the assay was immunoSEQ multiplex PCR. The data contain roughly 2,000,000 clones, about 93% of them singletons. Sequenced sample: naive CD8+ T cells from PBMCs. These receptors were collected from a man aged 18 to 29 in good health. Some clones in this sample may be carry-over from other donors' samples.

With respect to this clone: Other DNA sequences of this sample code for an identical CDR3. V gene TRBV9 combines with J gene TRBJ2-1; D gene uncertain. Trimming left V 0 bases short and J 1 base short, with 5 bases between. The CDR3 has 14 residues. Germline V CDR1 and CDR2: SGDLS, YYNGEE. As DNA, the CDR3 is TGTGCCAGCAGCGTAGGAGATTCCTACAATGAGCAGTTCTTC. This sequence encodes CASSVGDSYNEQFF.

The chain links TRBV2 to TRBJ2-7; 9 bases are shared with TRBD2. The V gene's germline CDR1 is SNHLY and CDR2 FYNNEI. The CDR3 is 13 residues long. Trimming at V came to 8 bases and at J to 6 bases, leaving 8 bases not matched to a gene. CDR3 DNA: TGTGCCAGCTGGGGCGGGAGGGCCAGCGAGCAGTACTTC. It encodes CASWGGRASEQYF.

This clone is a singleton in its sample. The chain couples TRBV4-1 to TRBJ2-5; TRBD1 matches 12 bases. The CDR3 consists of 16 residues. J lost 5 bases, V lost 0 bases, and 4 bases had no gene match. Germline lookup yields CDR1 MGHRA and CDR2 YSYEKL. CDR3 amino acids: CASSQEYGTGGETQYF. The CDR3 coding sequence is TGCGCCAGCAGCCAAGAGTATGGGACAGGGGGCGAGACCCAGTACTTC.

The gene calls are TRBV7-9 and TRBJ1-1; D is undetermined. CDR3 length equals 12 residues. The germline V and J ends were trimmed by 4 bases and 4 bases, with 7 bases remaining between them. Per the germline V gene, CDR1 is SEHNR and CDR2 is FQNEAQ (reference sequence). In DNA form, the CDR3 reads TGTGCCAGCAGCTCCACTACCACTGAAGCTTTCTTT. This translates into CASSSTTTEAFF.

This clone was found a few times. The rearrangement uses TRBV10-3 and TRBJ1-2; D might be TRBD1 (6 bases). The germline gives CDR1 ENHRY, CDR2 SYGVKD. This CDR3 comprises 16 residues. The V and J ends lost 5 bases and 8 bases respectively, with 24 bases between them. The CDR3 loop reads CAISPILGGGSEGYTF. The CDR3 DNA is TGTGCCATCAGTCCGATCCTCGGAGGGGGGTCTGAGGGCTACACCTTC.

This clone was counted once. The rearrangement links TRBV7-9 to TRBJ2-7; TRBD1 is a possible D gene (5 bases). The CDR3 runs 13 residues. CDR1 and CDR2 (germline): SEHNR, FQNEAQ (reference sequence). Trimming shortened V by 1 base and J by 4 bases, and 8 bases separated the two germline ends. For the CDR3, the DNA is TGTGCCAGCAGCTTAGTAGGGGATTACGAGCAGTACTTC. Translating it yields CASSLVGDYEQYF.

This clone was detected once. CDR3 in amino acids: CASSFWGRAAGELFF. The CDR3 nucleotides are TGTGCCAGCAGCTTTTGGGGGAGGGCCGCCGGGGAGCTGTTTTTT. The genes are TRBV7-3 and TRBJ2-2; 7 positions agree with TRBD2. CDR1 is SGHTA, CDR2 FQGTGA, per germline. V lost 3 bases and J lost 6; bases outside the gene matches: 7. This CDR3 region has 15 residues.

This chain joins TRBV4-2 and TRBJ2-5; a weak D match, TRBD2 (7 bases). Germline assignment: CDR1 LGHNA and CDR2 YNFKEQ. Trimming removed 3 bases at V and 5 bases at J, with 19 bases between. CDR3 length: 16 residues. DNA for the CDR3: TGTGCCAGCAGCCACGGAGGGGGGGGCTGGATGGAGACCCAGTACTTC. Residues: CASSHGGGGWMETQYF.

The chain combines TRBV28 with TRBJ2-7, with D hard to call. Germline V lookup: CDR1 MDHEN, CDR2 SYDVKM. The germline V and J ends were trimmed by 5 bases and 3 bases, with 14 bases remaining between them. The CDR3 has 14 residues. The CDR3: CASSTRGYLYEQYF. The CDR3 region has the DNA TGTGCCAGCAGTACCCGTGGCTACCTCTACGAGCAGTACTTC.

The chain is built from TRBV27 and TRBJ2-7, with 9 bases aligning to TRBD2. Losses at the gene ends were 5 bases for V and 3 bases for J; bases not matched to a gene: 11. CDR3 length: 16 residues. Germline V gives CDR1 MNHEY, CDR2 SMNVEV (reference sequence). The DNA for the CDR3 is TGTGCCAGCAGTGCCGTACTAGCGGGTGGTTACTACGAGCAGTACTTC. Its translation: CASSAVLAGGYYEQYF.

The V gene is TRBV10-1, the J gene TRBJ2-3; D is unresolved. This CDR3 has 14 amino acids. The germline CDR1 and CDR2 sequences are WNHNN and SYGVQD (reference sequence). V was trimmed by 3 bases and J by 0 bases, leaving 7 bases between them. The CDR3 nucleotides read TGCGCCAGCAGTGATGGGCGTAGCACAGATACGCAGTATTTT. Translated, it gives CASSDGRSTDTQYF.

This chain links TRBV15 with TRBJ1-1; D might be TRBD1 (5 bases). V lost 0 bases to trimming and J lost 0 bases, with 17 bases between them. Per germline, CDR1 LNHNV and CDR2 YYDKDF (reference sequence). The CDR3 totals 18 residues. The CDR3 coding sequence is TGTGCCACCAGCAGAGATTCGGGGGAGGACCCTATGAACACTGAAGCTTTCTTT. Protein product: CATSRDSGEDPMNTEAFF.

The sample holds one count of this clone. The chain carries TRBV29-1 and TRBJ2-1; D not resolved. The CDR3 contains 13 residues. V lost 4 bases, J lost 4 bases, and 11 bases lay in between. The germline CDR1 and CDR2 sequences are SQVTM and ANQGSEA. CDR3 bases: TGCAGCGTTGGCACCCCTGAGTACAATGAGCAGTTCTTC. Translated, it gives CSVGTPEYNEQFF.

The rearrangement links TRBV18 to TRBJ2-1; D uncertain. In germline, CDR1 is KGHSH, CDR2 LQKENI. The V gene lost 7 bases and the J gene lost 0 bases, with 4 bases spanning the gap. The CDR3 length is 12 residues. CDR3 sequence reads: CASWDSYNEQFF. The CDR3, as DNA: TGTGCCAGCTGGGACTCCTACAATGAGCAGTTCTTC. Filled out from reference TRBV18 and TRBJ2-1, the complete variable domain reads NAGVMQNPRHLVRRRGQEARLRCSPMKGHSHVYWYRQLPEEGLKFMVYLQKENIIDESGMPKERFSAEFPKEGPSILRIQQVVRGDSAAYFCASWDSYNEQFFGPGTRLTVL.

J is TRBJ1-5 and V is TRBV6-1; 8 bases are a match to TRBD1. CDR3 length: 15 residues. After removal of 10 bases from V and 3 bases from J, the junction contained 11 bases not matched to a gene. Germline values: CDR1 MNHNS, CDR2 SASEGT. The CDR3 nucleotides read TGTGCCACCCCCGGGACAGGAGATCCCAATCAGCCCCAGCATTTT. Encoded protein: CATPGTGDPNQPQHF.

The gene calls are TRBV14 and TRBJ2-4, with D perhaps matching TRBD1 or TRBD2 (5 bases each). Germline V gene data show CDR1 as SGHDN and CDR2 as FVKESK. The V and J ends lost 4 bases and 8 bases respectively, with 12 bases between them. CDR3 length: 13 residues. In DNA, the CDR3 is TGTGCCAGCAGCCGGACACCGAGGGACATTCAGTACTTC. It codes for CASSRTPRDIQYF.

The V gene is TRBV19, the J gene TRBJ2-7, with D possibly being TRBD2 (6 bases). V was cut by 3 bases and J by 0 bases, with 15 bases left in between. The CDR3 extends over 16 amino acids. CDR1 is LNHDA, CDR2 SQIVND, per germline (reference sequence). The CDR3 sequence is CASSMDWGESSYEQYF. In DNA form, the CDR3 reads TGTGCCAGTAGTATGGATTGGGGGGAAAGCTCCTACGAGCAGTACTTC. Based on the CDR3 plus reference TRBV19 and TRBJ2-7, the full variable domain is DGGITQSPKYLFRKEGQNVTLSCEQNLNHDAMYWYRQDPGQGLRLIYYSQIVNDFQKGDIAEGYSVSREKKESFPLTVTSAQKNPTAFYLCASSMDWGESSYEQYFGPGTRLTVT.

J is TRBJ2-1 and V is TRBV6-5; D may correspond to TRBD1 or TRBD2 (5 bases each). This CDR3 is built from 16 residues. Germline CDR1 MNHEY, CDR2 SVGAGI. Trimming removed 0 bases at V and 5 bases at J, with 14 bases between. The CDR3 here is CASSYSSRDPHNEQFF. The CDR3 DNA reads TGTGCCAGCAGTTACTCGAGCAGGGACCCTCACAATGAGCAGTTCTTC.

The chain combines TRBV7-9 with TRBJ2-3; 10 bases match TRBD2. Germline loops: CDR1 SEHNR, CDR2 FQNEAQ (reference sequence). The CDR3 covers 16 residues. J gave up 3 bases and V 3 bases, and 6 bases lay outside the gene matches. The CDR3 spells CASSFLLAGVTDTQYF. In DNA form, the CDR3 reads TGTGCCAGCAGCTTTCTGCTAGCGGGAGTTACAGATACGCAGTATTTT.

The rearrangement uses TRBV29-1 and TRBJ2-7; D ambiguous. The germline V gene encodes CDR1 SQVTM and CDR2 ANQGSEA. Trimming stripped 5 bases from V and 1 base from J, with 9 bases between. The CDR3 sequence is 12 residues long. Here the CDR3 DNA reads TGCAGCGTTTGCAGCAGTTCCTACGAGCAGTACTTC. This translates into CSVCSSSYEQYF.

The CDR3 is CASSEALLGQTQYEQYF. In nucleotides, the CDR3 is TGTGCCAGCAGTGAAGCGCTTCTGGGACAAACTCAGTACGAGCAGTACTTC. The chain employs TRBV6-1 and TRBJ2-7; maybe TRBD1 (6 bases). V lost 0 bases and J lost 4, with 19 bases in between. CDR3 length: 17 amino acids. Germline V gives CDR1 MNHNS, CDR2 SASEGT.

In this sample, this clone turned up once. V usage is TRBV6-1 and J usage is TRBJ2-7, with D possibly TRBD2 on 5 matching bases. In germline, CDR1 is MNHNS, CDR2 SASEGT. V was clipped by 2 bases and J by 5 bases, with 19 bases between them. CDR3 length equals 16 residues. DNA of the CDR3: TGTGCCAGCAGTGAATTGGCGAGGGCCCCGTCCCACGAGCAGTACTTC. Encoded protein: CASSELARAPSHEQYF.

This clone has only one observation. The V gene is TRBV2, the J gene TRBJ1-2, with a weak D call TRBD1 (6 bases). Trimming left V 4 bases short and J 8 bases short, with 20 bases between. This CDR3 has 15 amino acids. Germline CDR1 reads SNHLY; CDR2 reads FYNNEI. The CDR3 region has the DNA TGTGCCAGCAGTGGGTCCAGTAGGGGGGGTGCAGGCTACACCTTC. This sequence encodes CASSGSSRGGAGYTF.

The V gene is TRBV27, the J gene TRBJ1-3; D unclear. V lost 6 bases, J lost 4 bases, and 13 bases lay in between. CDR3 size: 14 residues. Germline V gene lookup returns CDR1 MNHEY and CDR2 SMNVEV (reference sequence). This CDR3 is CASSSLGSGNTIYF. Here the CDR3 DNA reads TGTGCCAGCAGCTCTCTGGGATCGGGAAACACCATATATTTT.

This clone was seen only a few times. The chain employs TRBV11-1 and TRBJ1-1; D remains unclear. Per the germline V gene, CDR1 is SGHAT and CDR2 is FQDESV (reference sequence). This CDR3 spans 13 amino acids. The V gene lost 5 bases and the J gene lost 4 bases, with 11 bases spanning the gap. CDR3 region: CASSPLNITEAFF. The DNA for the CDR3 is TGTGCCAGCAGCCCCCTGAACATCACTGAAGCTTTCTTT.

The chain recombines TRBV5-4 with TRBJ2-7; 10 nucleotides match TRBD2. V was pared by 2 bases and J by 3 bases, with 2 bases of the junction left unmatched. CDR1 SGHNT and CDR2 YYREEE come from the germline V gene (reference sequence). The CDR3 length is 14 residues. The CDR3 DNA sequence: TGTGCCAGCAGCTTCGGGACTAGCGTCTACGAGCAGTACTTC. Protein: CASSFGTSVYEQYF.

This chain joins TRBV5-1 and TRBJ1-5; possibly TRBD1 for D (5 bases). V lost 0 bases, J lost 3 bases, and 16 bases lay in between. Germline V gene data show CDR1 as SGHRS and CDR2 as YFSETQ. This CDR3 is 17 amino acids long. CDR3 sequence (DNA): TGCGCCAGCAGCTTGGCCGGAGTTGGCAGGGACAATCAGCCCCAGCATTTT. Its translation: CASSLAGVGRDNQPQHF. Together with reference TRBV5-1 and TRBJ1-5, the CDR3 gives the full variable domain: KAGVTQTPRYLIKTRGQQVTLSCSPISGHRSVSWYQQTPGQGLQFLFEYFSETQRNKGNFPGRFSGRQFSNSRSEMNVSTLELGDSALYLCASSLAGVGRDNQPQHFGDGTRLSIL.

The chain joins TRBV5-4 to TRBJ1-2, with unresolved D. Germline-derived CDR1 and CDR2 are SGHNT and YYREEE (reference sequence). The germline V and J ends were trimmed by 0 bases and 5 bases, with 14 bases remaining between them. The CDR3 extends over 15 amino acids. The CDR3 DNA follows: TGTGCCAGCAGCTTGGGTGACCAGTTAAAATATGGCTACACCTTC. Translation gives CASSLGDQLKYGYTF.

The chain has TRBV7-6 and TRBJ1-1; D may be TRBD1 (5 bases). CDR1 and CDR2 (germline): SGHVS, FNYEAQ. V lost 4 bases, J lost 1 base, and 16 bases lay in between. This CDR3 comprises 16 residues. CDR3 coding DNA: TGTGCCAGCAGCTCACGGGGCGGAAGGGGGAACACTGAAGCTTTCTTT. This translates into CASSSRGGRGNTEAFF.